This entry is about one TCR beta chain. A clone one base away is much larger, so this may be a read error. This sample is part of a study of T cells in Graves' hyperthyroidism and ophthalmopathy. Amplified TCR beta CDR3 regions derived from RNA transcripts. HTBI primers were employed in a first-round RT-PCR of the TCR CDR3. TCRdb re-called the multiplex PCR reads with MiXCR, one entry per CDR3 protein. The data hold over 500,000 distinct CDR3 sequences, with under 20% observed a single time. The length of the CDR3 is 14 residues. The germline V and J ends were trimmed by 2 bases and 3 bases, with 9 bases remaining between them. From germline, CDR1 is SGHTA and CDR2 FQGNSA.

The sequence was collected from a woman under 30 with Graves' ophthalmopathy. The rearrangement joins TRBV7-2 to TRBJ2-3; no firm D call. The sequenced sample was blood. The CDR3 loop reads CASSLPSLTDTQYF. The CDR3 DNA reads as TGTGCCAGCAGCTTACCGAGTCTAACAGATACGCAGTATTTT.